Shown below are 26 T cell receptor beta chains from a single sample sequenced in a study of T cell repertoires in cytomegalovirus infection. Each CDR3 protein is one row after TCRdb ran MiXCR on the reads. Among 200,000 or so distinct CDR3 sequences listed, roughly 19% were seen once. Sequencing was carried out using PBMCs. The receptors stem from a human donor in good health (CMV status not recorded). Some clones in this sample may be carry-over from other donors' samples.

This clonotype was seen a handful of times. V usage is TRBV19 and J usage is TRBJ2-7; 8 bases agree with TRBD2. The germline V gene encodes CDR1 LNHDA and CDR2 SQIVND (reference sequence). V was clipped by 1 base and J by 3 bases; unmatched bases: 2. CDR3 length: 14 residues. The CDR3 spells CASSIAGGLYEQYF. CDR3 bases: TGTGCCAGTAGTATAGCGGGAGGGCTCTACGAGCAGTACTTC.

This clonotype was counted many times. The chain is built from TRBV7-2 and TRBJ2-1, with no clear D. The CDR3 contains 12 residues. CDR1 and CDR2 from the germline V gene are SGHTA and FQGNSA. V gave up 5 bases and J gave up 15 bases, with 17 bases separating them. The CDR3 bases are TGTGCCAGCAGCCCAGATCCCCAAAGGCGGTTCTTC. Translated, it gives CASSPDPQRRFF.

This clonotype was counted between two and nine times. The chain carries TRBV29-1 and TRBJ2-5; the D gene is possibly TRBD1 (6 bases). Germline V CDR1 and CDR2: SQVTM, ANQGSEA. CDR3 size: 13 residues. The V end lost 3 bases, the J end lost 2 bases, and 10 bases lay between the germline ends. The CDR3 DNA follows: TGCAGCGTTGACGGGACAACACAAGAGACCCAGTACTTC. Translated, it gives CSVDGTTQETQYF.

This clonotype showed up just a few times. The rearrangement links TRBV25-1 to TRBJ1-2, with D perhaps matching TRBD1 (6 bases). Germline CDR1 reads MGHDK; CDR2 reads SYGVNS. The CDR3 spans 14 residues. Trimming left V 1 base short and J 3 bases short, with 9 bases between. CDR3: CASSESGEDYGYTF. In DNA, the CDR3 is TGTGCCAGCAGTGAATCAGGGGAAGACTATGGCTACACCTTC.

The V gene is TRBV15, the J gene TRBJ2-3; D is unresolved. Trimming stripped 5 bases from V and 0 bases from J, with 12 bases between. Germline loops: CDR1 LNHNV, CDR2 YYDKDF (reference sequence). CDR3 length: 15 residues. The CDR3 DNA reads TGTGCCACCAGCGGATTAACCCCGAGCACAGATACGCAGTATTTT. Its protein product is CATSGLTPSTDTQYF.

CDR3 DNA: TGCAGTGCTAGAGATCCAGGACAGGGACCCACCGGGGAGCTGTTTTTT. Its translation is CSARDPGQGPTGELFF. V is TRBV20-1 and J is TRBJ2-2, with TRBD1 matching over 8 bases. The germline V gene has CDR1 DFQATT and CDR2 SNEGSKA (reference sequence). Trimming at V came to 0 bases and at J to 4 bases, leaving 7 bases not matched to a gene. The CDR3 totals 16 residues.

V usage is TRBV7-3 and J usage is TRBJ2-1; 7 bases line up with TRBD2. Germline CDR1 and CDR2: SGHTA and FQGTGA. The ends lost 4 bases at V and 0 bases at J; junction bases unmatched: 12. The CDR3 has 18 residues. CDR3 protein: CASSSRGSGRSSYNEQFF. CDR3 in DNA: TGTGCCAGCAGCTCAAGGGGTAGCGGGCGGAGCTCCTACAATGAGCAGTTCTTC. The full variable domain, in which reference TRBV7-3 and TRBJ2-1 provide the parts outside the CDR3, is GAGVSQTPSNKVTEKGKYVELRCDPISGHTALYWYRQSLGQGPEFLIYFQGTGAADDSGLPNDRFFAVRPEGSVSTLKIQRTERGDSAVYLCASSSRGSGRSSYNEQFFGPGTRLTVL.

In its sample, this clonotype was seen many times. The CDR3 sequence is CASSLEWGRMNTEAFF. The CDR3 region has the DNA TGTGCCAGCAGCTTAGAATGGGGGAGGATGAACACTGAAGCTTTCTTT. This rearrangement joins TRBV7-2 to TRBJ1-1; D is perhaps TRBD1 (5 bases). This CDR3 comprises 16 residues. Germline CDR1 SGHTA, CDR2 FQGNSA. Trimming took off 1 base at V and 0 bases at J, with 12 bases between the two ends.

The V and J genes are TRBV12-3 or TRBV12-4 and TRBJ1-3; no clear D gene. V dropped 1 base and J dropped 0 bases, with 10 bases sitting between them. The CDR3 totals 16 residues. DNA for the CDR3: TGTGCCAGCAGTTTAGTCGTCCATACCTCTGGAAACACCATATATTTT. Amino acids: CASSLVVHTSGNTIYF.

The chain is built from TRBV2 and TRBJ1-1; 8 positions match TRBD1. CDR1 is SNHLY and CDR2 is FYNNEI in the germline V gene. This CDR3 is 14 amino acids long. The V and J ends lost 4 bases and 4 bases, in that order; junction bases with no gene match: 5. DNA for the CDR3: TGTGCCAGCAGTGCGACAGGGGCTCGCACTGAAGCTTTCTTT. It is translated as CASSATGARTEAFF.

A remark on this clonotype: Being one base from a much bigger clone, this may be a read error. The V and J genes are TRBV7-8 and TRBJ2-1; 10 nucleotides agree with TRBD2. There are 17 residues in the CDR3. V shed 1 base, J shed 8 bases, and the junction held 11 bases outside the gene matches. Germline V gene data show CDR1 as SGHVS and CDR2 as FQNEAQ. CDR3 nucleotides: TGTGCCAGCAGCTTAGATCTTCTAGCGGGGGTGGGGGATGAGCAGTTCTTC. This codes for CASSLDLLAGVGDEQFF.

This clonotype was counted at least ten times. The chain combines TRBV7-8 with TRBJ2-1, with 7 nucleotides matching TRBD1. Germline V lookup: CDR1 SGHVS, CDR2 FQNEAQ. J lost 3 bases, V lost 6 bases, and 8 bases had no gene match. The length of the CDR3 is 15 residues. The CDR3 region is CASRRGQQNYNEQFF. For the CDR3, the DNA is TGTGCCAGCAGAAGGGGACAGCAGAACTACAATGAGCAGTTCTTC.

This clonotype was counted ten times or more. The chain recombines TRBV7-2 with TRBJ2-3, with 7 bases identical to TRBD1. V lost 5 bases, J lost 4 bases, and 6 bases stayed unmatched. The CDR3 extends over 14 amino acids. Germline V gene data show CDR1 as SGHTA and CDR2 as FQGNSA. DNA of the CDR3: TGTGCCAGCAGCCCAGGGGACAGCCCAGATACGCAGTATTTT. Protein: CASSPGDSPDTQYF.

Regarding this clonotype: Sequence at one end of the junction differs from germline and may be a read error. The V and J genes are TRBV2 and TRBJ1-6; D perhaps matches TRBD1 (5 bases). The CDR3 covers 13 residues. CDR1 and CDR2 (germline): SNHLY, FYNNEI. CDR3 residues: CASGDSRDSPLHF. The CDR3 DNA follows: TGTGCCAGCGGTGACAGTAGGGATTCACCCCTCCACTTT.

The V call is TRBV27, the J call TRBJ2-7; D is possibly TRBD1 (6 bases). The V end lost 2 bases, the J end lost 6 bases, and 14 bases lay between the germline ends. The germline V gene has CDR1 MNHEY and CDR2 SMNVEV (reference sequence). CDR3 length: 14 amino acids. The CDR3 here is CASSLNWATGEQYF. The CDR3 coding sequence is TGTGCCAGCAGTTTAAATTGGGCGACAGGCGAGCAGTACTTC.

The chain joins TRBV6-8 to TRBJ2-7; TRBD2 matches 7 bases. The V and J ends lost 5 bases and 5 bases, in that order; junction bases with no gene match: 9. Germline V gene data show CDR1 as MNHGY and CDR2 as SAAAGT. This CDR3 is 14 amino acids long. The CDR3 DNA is TGTGCCAGCAGTCCTGCGGCGGGAGCAAACGAGCAGTACTTC. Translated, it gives CASSPAAGANEQYF.

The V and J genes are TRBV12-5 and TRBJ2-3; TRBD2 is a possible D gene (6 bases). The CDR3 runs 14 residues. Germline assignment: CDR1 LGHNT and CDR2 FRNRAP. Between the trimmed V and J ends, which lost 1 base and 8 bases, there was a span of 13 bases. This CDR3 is CASGLGGSSGTQYF. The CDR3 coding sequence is TGTGCTAGTGGTTTGGGGGGGAGTAGCGGTACGCAGTATTTT.

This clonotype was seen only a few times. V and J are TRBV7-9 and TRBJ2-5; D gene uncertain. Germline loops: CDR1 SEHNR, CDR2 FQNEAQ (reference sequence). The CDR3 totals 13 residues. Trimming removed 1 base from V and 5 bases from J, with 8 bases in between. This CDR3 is CASSLVSRETQYF. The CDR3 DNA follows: TGTGCCAGCAGCTTAGTTAGCCGGGAGACCCAGTACTTC.

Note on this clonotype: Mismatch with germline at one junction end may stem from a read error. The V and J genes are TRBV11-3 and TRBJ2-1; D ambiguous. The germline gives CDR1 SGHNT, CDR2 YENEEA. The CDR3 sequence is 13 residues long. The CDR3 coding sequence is TGTGCCAGCAGCTTAGGTGTAGCCTATGATCAGTTCTTC. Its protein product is CASSLGVAYDQFF.

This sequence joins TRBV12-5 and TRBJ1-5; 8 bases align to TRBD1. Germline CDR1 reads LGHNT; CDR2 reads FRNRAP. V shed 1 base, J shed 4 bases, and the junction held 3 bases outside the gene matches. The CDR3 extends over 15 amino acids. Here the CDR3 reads CASGLADRGNQPQHF. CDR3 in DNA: TGTGCTAGTGGTTTGGCCGACAGGGGAAATCAGCCCCAGCATTTT. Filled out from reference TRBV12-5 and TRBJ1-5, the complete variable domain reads DARVTQTPRHKVTEMGQEVTMRCQPILGHNTVFWYRQTMMQGLELLAYFRNRAPLDDSGMPKDRFSAEMPDATLATLKIQPSEPRDSAVYFCASGLADRGNQPQHFGDGTRLSIL.

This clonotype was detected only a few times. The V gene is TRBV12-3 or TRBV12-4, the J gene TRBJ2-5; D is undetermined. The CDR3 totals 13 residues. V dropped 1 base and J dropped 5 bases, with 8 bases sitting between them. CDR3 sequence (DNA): TGTGCCAGCAGTTTAGGGATGGGGGAGACCCAGTACTTC. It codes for CASSLGMGETQYF.

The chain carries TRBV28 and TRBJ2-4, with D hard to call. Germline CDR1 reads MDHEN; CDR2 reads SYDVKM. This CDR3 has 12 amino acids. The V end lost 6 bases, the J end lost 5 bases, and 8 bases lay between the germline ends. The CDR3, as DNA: TGTGCCAGCAGCCTAAGAGAAAACATTCAGTACTTC. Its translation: CASSLRENIQYF.

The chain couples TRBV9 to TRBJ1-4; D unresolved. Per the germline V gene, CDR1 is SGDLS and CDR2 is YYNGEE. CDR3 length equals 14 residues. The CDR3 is CAGSRRRTNEKLFF. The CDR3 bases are TGTGCTGGCTCGAGGCGGCGAACTAATGAAAAACTGTTTTTT.

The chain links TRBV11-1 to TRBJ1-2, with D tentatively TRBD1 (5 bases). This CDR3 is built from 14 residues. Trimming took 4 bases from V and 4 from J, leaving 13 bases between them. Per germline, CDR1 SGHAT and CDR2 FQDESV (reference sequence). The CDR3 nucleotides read TGTGCCAGCAGCTCTACAACAGGACCCTATGGCTACACCTTC. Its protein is CASSSTTGPYGYTF.

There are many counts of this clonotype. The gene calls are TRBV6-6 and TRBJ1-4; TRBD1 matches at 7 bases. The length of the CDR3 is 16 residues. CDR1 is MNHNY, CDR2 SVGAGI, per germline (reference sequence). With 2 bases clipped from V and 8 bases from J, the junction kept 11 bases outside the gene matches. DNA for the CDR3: TGTGCCAGCAGTTACCCGACAGGGCGGCTAGGCGAAAAACTGTTTTTT. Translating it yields CASSYPTGRLGEKLFF.

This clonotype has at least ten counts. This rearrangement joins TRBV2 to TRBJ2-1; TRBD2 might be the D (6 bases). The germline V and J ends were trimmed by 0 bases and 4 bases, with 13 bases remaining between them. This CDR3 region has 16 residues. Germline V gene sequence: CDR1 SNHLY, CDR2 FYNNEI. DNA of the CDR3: TGTGCCAGCAGTGAAGCATTTGGAGGGAATTACAATGAGCAGTTCTTC. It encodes CASSEAFGGNYNEQFF.